This TCR beta chain was sequenced in a study of T cell repertoires in cytomegalovirus infection. The overall study: The authors relied on CMV epitopes, both recently identified HLA-C-restricted and well-studied HLA-B-restricted.

Germline CDR1 LNHDA, CDR2 SQIVND (reference sequence). Between the trimmed V and J ends, which lost 6 bases and 0 bases, there was a span of 11 bases. This CDR3 comprises 15 residues. Only a few counts were recorded for this clonotype. What it recognizes is unknown. Whole-study findings and limits: The cumulative frequency of public TCR beta families identified carriers of CMV plus the relevant HLA.

A single record per CDR3 protein comes from TCRdb applying MiXCR to the reads. Here the sample spans tens of thousands of distinct CDR3 sequences, around 25% being singletons. The sequence was collected from a human donor in good health (CMV status not recorded). Some clones in this sample may be carry-over from other donors' samples. This material consisted of CD8+ T cells from cultured PBMCs, taken from culture after CMV antigen stimulation. The chain employs TRBV19 and TRBJ2-2, with D tentatively TRBD1 (5 bases). CDR3 residues: CASSPLGPNTGELFF. The CDR3 DNA reads TGTGCCAGTAGCCCCCTGGGGCCGAACACCGGGGAGCTGTTTTTT.